The subject of this entry is one TCR beta chain. Its antigen remains undetermined. No base quality information exists; no much larger clone differs at one position. A distance of 10 bases separates the germline ends of V and J, which lose 1 base and 0 bases respectively. The germline V gene yields SGHRS for CDR1 and YFSETQ for CDR2. The CDR3 runs 16 residues from the cysteine to the phenylalanine. The entry retains the CDR3 DNA only, 48 bases that are in frame from base 1. This record belongs to a study of blood T cell repertoires in COVID-19 (dated by TCRdb to the early 2020s). As for the study more broadly: Collaborator samples came from the United States, Italy and Spain and covered acute and convalescent phases of COVID-19. The material from the prospective study consisted of cDNA or gDNA derived from T cells, B-cell-depleted T cells, or PBMCs. Deeply sampled blood TCRbeta repertoires from subjects exposed to, actively infected with, or recovered from COVID-19 were included in the dataset. The repertoires were made available in a free public database intended to serve as a resource for research on the immune response to SARS-CoV-2. The samples were drawn from the first 160 participants of the ongoing ImmuneRACE study and from some 1,300 subjects provided by 6 global collaborators. The sample metadata nearly always contained a de-identified subject ID, COVID-19 status, age in years and sex. HLA class I and class II types, where available, came from metadata supplied by the sample provider rather than from assay-based typing. Here is what the overall study found, with its caveats: The amount of clinical and demographic metadata varied by source and participant and was provided uncurated.

TCRbeta CDR3 regions were amplified from genomic DNA using the immunoSEQ Assay, a bias-controlled multiplex PCR. Regarding the original processing steps: Within the assay, amplification of reference gene primers was used to estimate how many nucleated cells each sample contained. Sequence reads were collapsed and filtered to measure the absolute abundance of every unique TCRbeta CDR3 rearrangement. For each sample, productive Simpson clonality was calculated as the square root of Simpson's diversity index across productive rearrangements. This is the immuneACCESS table as TCRdb keeps it, with only in-frame sequences that have V and J called. A part of the clones is gone; compared with another copy, unresolved V genes explain less than half, and the rest is unexplained. The DNA was the basis for D and trimming; V, J and clone size are from that table. For this sample the table gives under 450,000 clones, of which approximately 91% were detected only once. The ten most abundant clones make up 0.86% of the sample.

Participants in the prospective study were enrolled through a virtual design, were aged about 18 to 100 years, and lived in under 25 United States geographic areas. In the prospective study, participants were assigned to cohorts based on the clinical history participants reported in a screening survey and a study questionnaire. Exposed participants had been in contact, within 2 weeks of entering the study, with a person who had a PCR-confirmed or clinician-diagnosed case of COVID-19. Mobile phlebotomists in the prospective study collected whole blood, serum and a nasopharyngeal or oropharyngeal swab from every participant. Over an approximately 2-month period, participants in the prospective study had the option of providing additional blood draws and questionnaires. Before DNA extraction, prospective study blood samples were shipped either frozen or at room temperature.

The sequence links TRBV5-1 to TRBJ1-4; no confident D gene assignment can be made. This clonotype was sampled from a woman aged 40 to 50 who had been exposed to COVID-19. Sequencing used PBMCs or T cells enriched from blood (not recorded which). The sequenced DNA: TGCGCCAGCAGCTTGAGGGAGGTAACAACTAATGAAAAACTGTTTTTT. It encodes CASSLREVTTNEKLFF.